The text below deals with one TCR beta chain. Authors' methods: Counts of nucleated cells, estimated from reference gene primer amplification, were obtained. The repertoire was sequenced with immunoSEQ multiplex PCR; TCRdb's copy has only in-frame clones and lacks some. V and J calls and clone size are copied from that table; D and trimming were computed from the DNA. The sample has approximately 70,000 clones; 86% are singletons. The sample belongs to a study of blood T cell repertoires in COVID-19. Study information: Italy, Spain and the United States were the sources of the convalescent and acute COVID-19 samples. The analysed material was cDNA or gDNA that came from T cells, B-cell-depleted T cells, or PBMCs.

The CDR3 covers 15 residues. Germline V lookup: CDR1 LGHNT, CDR2 FRNRAP. V lost 6 bases and J lost 3, with 18 bases in between. This clonotype was sampled from a man between 65 and 85 years old with active COVID-19. The sample was peripheral blood. The rearrangement links TRBV12-5 to TRBJ2-7; possible D gene TRBD1, 6 bases. CDR3 amino acids: CASGPRKGVGYEQYF. The CDR3 nucleotides are TGTGCTAGTGGCCCCCGAAAGGGGGTCGGCTACGAGCAGTACTTC.